A single sample gave rise to the 32 T cell receptor beta chains below, sequenced in a study of T cell repertoires in cytomegalovirus infection. TCRdb redid the calling of the reads with MiXCR, one entry per CDR3 protein. This table holds tens of thousands of distinct CDR3 sequences, about 4.2% found once. Source material: PBMCs. The source of these receptors is a human donor in good health (CMV status not recorded). Some clones in this sample may be carry-over from other donors' samples.

The chain carries TRBV19 and TRBJ2-1; TRBD2 matches at 7 bases. V was pared by 5 bases and J by 0 bases, with 10 bases of the junction left unmatched. Looked up from germline, CDR1 is LNHDA and CDR2 is SQIVND (reference sequence). The CDR3 runs to 17 residues. CDR3 sequence: CASSDPGGITSYNEQFF. DNA of the CDR3: TGTGCCAGTAGTGACCCCGGGGGGATAACCTCCTACAATGAGCAGTTCTTC.

This chain connects TRBV28 to TRBJ2-2, with a weak D call TRBD1 (5 bases). CDR3 size: 14 residues. The V gene's germline CDR1 is MDHEN and CDR2 SYDVKM. The ends were cut back, 7 bases at V and 2 bases at J, with 11 bases in the middle. CDR3 residues: CASNQGFNTGELFF. The CDR3 DNA reads as TGTGCCAGCAATCAGGGTTTTAACACCGGGGAGCTGTTTTTT.

In this sample, this clonotype turned up many times. DNA for the CDR3: TGTGCCACCCTCGCGGGACCGTACAATGAGCAGTTCTTC. Its protein product is CATLAGPYNEQFF. The rearrangement links TRBV10-3 to TRBJ2-1; D is possibly TRBD2 (6 bases). From germline, CDR1 is ENHRY and CDR2 SYGVKD. The CDR3 has 13 residues. Trimming removed 10 bases from V and 4 bases from J, with 14 bases in between.

This clonotype was counted ten times or more. The J gene is TRBJ1-1, the V gene TRBV12-3 or TRBV12-4; 7 nucleotides line up with TRBD1. J lost 2 bases, V lost 3 bases, and 3 bases had no gene match. The length of the CDR3 is 14 residues. The DNA for the CDR3 is TGTGCCAGCAGTTTTGGACAGGCTAACACTGAAGCTTTCTTT. It specifies CASSFGQANTEAFF.

This clonotype was picked up many times. The chain recombines TRBV6-6 with TRBJ1-4; D gene ambiguous. Germline V CDR1 and CDR2: MNHNY, SVGAGI (reference sequence). The CDR3 contains 17 residues. Trimming cost V 4 bases and J 0 bases, with 15 bases left between them. CDR3 sequence: CASSFEGGYSTNEKLFF. CDR3 in DNA: TGTGCCAGCAGTTTCGAGGGAGGATATTCAACTAATGAAAAACTGTTTTTT.

This clonotype was seen repeatedly, ten times or more. The V and J genes are TRBV7-4 and TRBJ2-5; 7 positions match TRBD1. The CDR3 contains 15 residues. Germline trimming cut 5 bases from V and 2 bases from J; bases unmatched to any gene: 8. CDR1 and CDR2 (germline): SGHVT, SQSDAQ. CDR3 protein: CASSQGWDRQETQYF. The DNA for the CDR3 is TGTGCCAGCAGCCAAGGGTGGGACAGACAAGAGACCCAGTACTTC.

V is TRBV7-2 and J is TRBJ2-5; 8 bases fit TRBD1. From germline, CDR1 is SGHTA and CDR2 FQGNSA. There are 15 residues in the CDR3. The ends lost 2 bases at V and 2 bases at J; junction bases unmatched: 4. The CDR3 spells CASSLTRDRQETQYF. The CDR3 nucleotides are TGTGCCAGCAGCTTAACCCGGGACAGGCAAGAGACCCAGTACTTC.

This clonotype was seen repeatedly, ten times or more. This chain links TRBV5-6 with TRBJ1-2; 8 nucleotides match TRBD1. Losses at the gene ends were 4 bases for V and 8 bases for J; bases not matched to a gene: 7. The germline gives CDR1 SGHDT, CDR2 YYEEEE. The CDR3 loop spans 13 amino acids. The CDR3 spells CASSPGRGQGYTF. The CDR3 bases are TGTGCCAGCAGCCCAGGCAGGGGGCAAGGCTACACCTTC.

This clonotype was picked up many times. V gene TRBV18 combines with J gene TRBJ2-5; D may correspond to TRBD1 or TRBD2 (5 bases each). The CDR3 is 14 residues long. V was shortened by 4 bases and J by 2 bases, with 11 bases between the two germline ends. Looked up from germline, CDR1 is KGHSH and CDR2 is LQKENI. DNA for the CDR3: TGTGCCAGCTCACTTCTGGGGGAACAAGAGACCCAGTACTTC. Its translation: CASSLLGEQETQYF.

At least ten counts were recorded for this clonotype. The V gene is TRBV7-2, the J gene TRBJ2-1; D might be TRBD1 or TRBD2, each matching 6 bases. CDR1 SGHTA and CDR2 FQGNSA come from the germline V gene. The CDR3 loop spans 18 amino acids. Trimming took 6 bases from V and 4 from J, leaving 25 bases between them. CDR3 sequence: CASRRDAPGGQGYNEQFF. In nucleotides, the CDR3 is TGTGCCAGCAGACGCGACGCCCCCGGGGGTCAGGGGTACAATGAGCAGTTCTTC.

In this sample, this clonotype turned up many times. The rearrangement joins TRBV28 to TRBJ2-7; 10 bases fit TRBD2. CDR1 and CDR2 (germline): MDHEN, SYDVKM. The CDR3 has 14 amino acids. V gave up 5 bases and J gave up 2 bases; unmatched junction bases: 3. The CDR3 region is CASSSGRAPYEQYF. As DNA, the CDR3 is TGTGCCAGCAGTAGCGGGAGGGCCCCCTACGAGCAGTACTTC.

A note on this clonotype: At one boundary the junction diverges from the germline segment, which might be a read error. The chain combines TRBV7-2 with TRBJ2-1, with 7 positions matching TRBD1. Germline CDR1 reads SGHTA; CDR2 reads FQGNSA. This CDR3 is 13 amino acids long. The CDR3 sequence: CASSLTGLVHEQF. The CDR3 DNA reads TGTGCCAGCAGCTTGACAGGGTTGGTGCATGAGCAGTTC.

This clonotype was seen at least ten times. The rearrangement links TRBV28 to TRBJ2-7, with D maybe TRBD2 (5 bases). This CDR3 is built from 13 residues. The germline V and J ends were trimmed by 4 bases and 3 bases, with 10 bases remaining between them. The germline V gene encodes CDR1 MDHEN and CDR2 SYDVKM. CDR3 region: CASSYPRGYEQYF. DNA of the CDR3: TGTGCCAGCAGTTACCCTCGGGGCTACGAGCAGTACTTC.

This clonotype was observed at least ten times. The chain combines TRBV7-9 with TRBJ2-5, with 7 bases matching TRBD2. Germline CDR1 is SEHNR and CDR2 is FQNEAQ (reference sequence). Trimming at V came to 5 bases and at J to 6 bases, leaving 12 bases not matched to a gene. This CDR3 contains 15 residues. CDR3 coding DNA: TGTGCCAGCAGCCCGAGCTCCCTAGCGGTAAAGACCCAGTACTTC. Translation gives CASSPSSLAVKTQYF.

The table lists this clonotype with many counts. The chain joins TRBV7-2 to TRBJ1-2, with D unclear. The CDR3 sequence is 14 residues long. Trimming pared 2 bases from V and 3 bases from J, leaving 10 bases between. The V gene's germline CDR1 is SGHTA and CDR2 FQGNSA. CDR3 amino acids: CASSLRPGYYGYTF. For the CDR3, the DNA is TGTGCCAGCAGCTTACGGCCGGGGTACTATGGCTACACCTTC.

This clonotype has only a few counts. J is TRBJ2-7 and V is TRBV29-1, with TRBD2 matching 11 bases. Germline V gene sequence: CDR1 SQVTM, CDR2 ANQGSEA. The ends lost 5 bases at V and 2 bases at J; junction bases unmatched: 2. This CDR3 region has 13 residues. The CDR3 nucleotides are TGCAGCGTTCTACTAGCGGGAGCCTACGAGCAGTACTTC. This encodes CSVLLAGAYEQYF.

This clonotype was counted ten times or more. This chain joins TRBV7-2 and TRBJ2-3, with unresolved D. This CDR3 has 14 amino acids. Trimming pared 1 base from V and 0 bases from J, leaving 5 bases between. Looked up from germline, CDR1 is SGHTA and CDR2 is FQGNSA. CDR3 in amino acids: CASSLDLSTDTQYF. CDR3 bases: TGTGCCAGCAGCTTAGACCTTAGCACAGATACGCAGTATTTT.

The rearrangement links TRBV5-1 to TRBJ2-2; D is undetermined. The V and J ends lost 1 base and 3 bases respectively, with 13 bases between them. CDR1 and CDR2 (germline): SGHRS, YFSETQ. The CDR3 spans 16 residues. The CDR3, as DNA: TGCGCCAGCAGCTTGTATGCTGGGGTCGACACCGGGGAGCTGTTTTTT. Protein sequence: CASSLYAGVDTGELFF.

This clonotype was recorded at least ten times. CDR3 DNA sequence: TGTGCCAGCAGCTCCCCGCTAAGCAATCAGCCCCAGCATTTT. This encodes CASSSPLSNQPQHF. This rearrangement joins TRBV7-2 to TRBJ1-5; D call uncertain. This CDR3 is built from 14 residues. Trimming cost V 4 bases and J 1 base, with 8 bases left between them. CDR1 and CDR2 from the germline V gene are SGHTA and FQGNSA.

This clonotype was recorded at least ten times. The rearrangement uses TRBV7-8 and TRBJ2-1; 12 positions match TRBD2. This CDR3 region has 17 residues. The J segment lost 0 bases and the V segment lost 2 bases, leaving 2 bases of the junction unmatched. In germline, CDR1 is SGHVS, CDR2 FQNEAQ. CDR3 sequence reads: CASSLWTSGASYNEQFF. The CDR3 bases are TGTGCCAGCAGCTTATGGACTAGCGGGGCCTCCTACAATGAGCAGTTCTTC.

This clonotype appeared many times. CDR3 in amino acids: CASSLSPAPGPWEQYF. The CDR3 nucleotides read TGCGCCAGCAGCTTGTCCCCAGCGCCCGGACCTTGGGAGCAGTACTTC. The chain has TRBV5-1 and TRBJ2-7; D ambiguous. The V end was cut by 1 base, the J end by 7 bases, with 21 bases between. The CDR3 has 16 residues. Per the germline V gene, CDR1 is SGHRS and CDR2 is YFSETQ.

This clonotype was detected ten times or more. V is TRBV2 and J is TRBJ1-1; 7 nucleotides line up with TRBD1. Trimming took 1 base from V and 9 from J; bases not matched to a gene: 8. Looked up from germline, CDR1 is SNHLY and CDR2 is FYNNEI. This CDR3 is built from 14 residues. CDR3 DNA sequence: TGTGCCAGCAGTGAAGGGCCAGCCAGGGGGAAAGCTTTCTTT. It yields the protein CASSEGPARGKAFF.

In its sample, this clonotype was seen many times. The chain uses TRBV7-2 and TRBJ1-1; the match to TRBD1 covers 11 bases. CDR1 and CDR2 from the germline V gene are SGHTA and FQGNSA. The CDR3 runs 18 residues. V trimming: 5 bases; J trimming: 0 bases; junction bases outside the gene matches: 11. The CDR3 loop is CASSLTAGTGGVNTEAFF. CDR3 sequence (DNA): TGTGCCAGCAGCCTAACGGCCGGGACAGGGGGAGTGAACACTGAAGCTTTCTTT.

This clonotype was seen repeatedly, ten times or more. The CDR3 nucleotides read TGTGCCAGCAGCTACCGAGCGGGGGCAGATACGCAGTATTTT. Translated, it gives CASSYRAGADTQYF. The J gene is TRBJ2-3, the V gene TRBV7-2; 8 bases map to TRBD2. After removal of 4 bases from V and 4 bases from J, the junction contained 4 bases not matched to a gene. Germline V gives CDR1 SGHTA, CDR2 FQGNSA. This CDR3 contains 14 residues. The complete variable domain, with remaining parts taken from reference TRBV7-2 and TRBJ2-3, reads GAGVSQSPSNKVTEKGKDVELRCDPISGHTALYWYRQSLGQGLEFLIYFQGNSAPDKSGLPSDRFSAERTGGSVSTLTIQRTQQEDSAVYLCASSYRAGADTQYFGPGTRLTVL.

The table lists this clonotype with many counts. This rearrangement joins TRBV7-2 to TRBJ1-1; D is possibly TRBD1 (5 bases). V was clipped by 7 bases and J by 1 base, with 16 bases between them. Germline V gives CDR1 SGHTA, CDR2 FQGNSA. The CDR3 is 15 residues long. CDR3 nucleotide sequence: TGTGCCAGCATCCGAATCAGGGCGGAGAACACTGAAGCTTTCTTT. Residues: CASIRIRAENTEAFF.

This clonotype was counted many times. The chain recombines TRBV6-2 or TRBV6-3 with TRBJ1-2; no reliable D call. The V and J ends lost 6 bases and 3 bases respectively, with 11 bases between them. This CDR3 is 13 amino acids long. The V gene's germline CDR1 is MNHEY and CDR2 SVGEGT. The CDR3 loop reads CASRSVNYYGYTF. As DNA, the CDR3 is TGTGCCAGCAGATCCGTTAACTACTATGGCTACACCTTC.

The table lists this clonotype with many counts. The chain employs TRBV19 and TRBJ1-5; the D is unclear. CDR1 and CDR2 (germline): LNHDA, SQIVND (reference sequence). V lost 6 bases and J 1 base, leaving 10 bases between the germline ends. The CDR3 loop spans 14 amino acids. The CDR3 DNA reads TGTGCCAGTAGGATGGCAGCGAGCAATCAGCCCCAGCATTTT. Translated: CASRMAASNQPQHF.

The V and J genes are TRBV20-1 and TRBJ2-3; no clear D gene. The V end lost 0 bases, the J end lost 4 bases, and 11 bases lay between the germline ends. This CDR3 has 14 residues. Germline V gene lookup returns CDR1 DFQATT and CDR2 SNEGSKA (reference sequence). The CDR3 sequence is CSARDLGLADTQYF. The CDR3 coding sequence is TGCAGTGCTAGAGATTTAGGGTTGGCAGATACGCAGTATTTT.

This clonotype was detected many times. The chain joins TRBV7-2 to TRBJ2-7; D perhaps matches TRBD1 (6 bases). Germline assignment: CDR1 SGHTA and CDR2 FQGNSA. This CDR3 has 15 amino acids. V lost 1 base and J 1 base, leaving 11 bases between the germline ends. CDR3: CASSLGQAPSYEQYF. The CDR3 region has the DNA TGTGCCAGCAGCTTAGGACAGGCCCCATCCTACGAGCAGTACTTC.

The sample holds many counts of this clonotype. This chain joins TRBV6-2 or TRBV6-3 and TRBJ2-1; D not certain. The CDR3 consists of 15 residues. The germline gives CDR1 MNHEY, CDR2 SVGEGT. Deletions cut 2 bases from V and 2 bases from J, with 10 bases between. CDR3 in DNA: TGTGCCAGCAGTTACGGGCTCCCTCCCTACAATGAGCAGTTCTTC. Residues: CASSYGLPPYNEQFF.

This clonotype was detected only a few times. The rearrangement uses TRBV7-2 and TRBJ2-3, with TRBD2 matching 7 bases. Germline lookup yields CDR1 SGHTA and CDR2 FQGNSA. J was trimmed by 4 bases and V by 5 bases; bases with no gene match: 12. The CDR3 runs 16 residues. The CDR3: CASSQSWTSGADTQYF. The CDR3 DNA follows: TGTGCCAGCAGCCAGAGCTGGACTAGTGGCGCAGATACGCAGTATTTT.

This clonotype was found many times. The chain has TRBV11-3 and TRBJ1-2; D remains unclear. CDR1 is SGHNT, CDR2 YENEEA, per germline. Trimming pared 6 bases from V and 3 bases from J, leaving 11 bases between. CDR3 length equals 13 residues. For the CDR3, the DNA is TGTGCCAGCAGTTCCCTAACGGACTATGGCTACACCTTC. Its protein product is CASSSLTDYGYTF.